This T cell receptor beta chain was recorded in a study of T cell responses to AZD1222 COVID-19 vaccine. This CDR3 is built from 13 residues. Germline CDR1 reads SGHNT; CDR2 reads YYREEE (reference sequence). V was clipped by 1 base and J by 2 bases, with 4 bases between them. Method: immunoSEQ multiplex PCR; TCRdb's copy keeps in-frame clones and lacks some. The sample records approximately 120,000 clones, around 92% being singletons. The sequence derives from an adult in good health. The starting material was peripheral blood, obtained on day 0 of AZD1222 vaccination. The chain links TRBV5-4 to TRBJ2-1, with D uncertain. In DNA form, the CDR3 reads TGTGCCAGCAGCTTGAGACCCTACAATGAGCAGTTCTTC. Translated, it gives CASSLRPYNEQFF.